The 14 T cell receptor beta chains listed next were all sequenced from one sample in a study of spatial heterogeneity in lung cancer. TCRdb recomputed calls from the 5' RACE reads with MiXCR, one row per CDR3 protein. The repertoire includes 50,000 to 65,000 distinct CDR3 sequences, about 8% of them detected once, and roughly 15% sits in the top ten. The time point here: sample taken at primary tumor resection. The input material, whole RNA from tumor, nontumor lung or frozen PBMC, was sequenced unsorted. The source was PBMCs, collected at surgery. The origin of the receptors is a female donor with early-stage non-small cell lung cancer.

The rearrangement links TRBV4-1 to TRBJ2-1; 11 nucleotides align to TRBD2. The ends lost 0 bases at V and 2 bases at J; junction bases unmatched: 6. This CDR3 spans 18 amino acids. CDR1 and CDR2 from the germline V gene are MGHRA and YSYEKL. In nucleotides, the CDR3 is TGCGCCAGCAGCCAAGAAAGACTAGCGGGGTTTCCCTACAATGAGCAGTTCTTC. Translating it yields CASSQERLAGFPYNEQFF.

This clonotype was seen repeatedly, ten times or more. The genes are TRBV7-2 and TRBJ2-3; TRBD2 might be the D (6 bases). Germline-derived CDR1 and CDR2 are SGHTA and FQGNSA. The V end lost 6 bases, the J end lost 5 bases, and 12 bases lay between the germline ends. The CDR3 is 13 residues long. The CDR3 sequence: CASRSPGGDTQYF. DNA for the CDR3: TGTGCCAGCAGGAGCCCCGGGGGAGATACGCAGTATTTT.

This clonotype occurred a few times. This chain joins TRBV5-6 and TRBJ2-7; 8 nucleotides line up with TRBD2. Germline V gene lookup returns CDR1 SGHDT and CDR2 YYEEEE. The CDR3 has 15 amino acids. After removal of 0 bases from V and 4 bases from J, the junction contained 6 bases not matched to a gene. CDR3 DNA: TGTGCCAGCAGCTTGGAGGCTAGCGGGTTGTACGAGCAGTACTTC. Its protein is CASSLEASGLYEQYF.

V and J are TRBV7-3 and TRBJ2-2, with no clear D. Trimming cost V 2 bases and J 6 bases, with 13 bases left between them. The CDR3 is 15 residues long. CDR1 is SGHTA, CDR2 FQGTGA, per germline. This CDR3 reads CASSLSIGSPGELFF. As DNA, the CDR3 is TGTGCCAGCAGCTTATCGATAGGGTCACCCGGGGAGCTGTTTTTT.

The chain combines TRBV7-9 with TRBJ2-7, with a possible D match to TRBD1 (6 bases). Trimming took off 0 bases at V and 5 bases at J, with 17 bases between the two ends. CDR1 is SEHNR, CDR2 FQNEAQ, per germline (reference sequence). The CDR3 spans 16 residues. This CDR3 is CASSLAKTRYRDEQYF. Here the CDR3 DNA reads TGTGCCAGCAGCTTAGCTAAAACAAGGTACAGGGACGAGCAGTACTTC.

This chain joins TRBV12-3 or TRBV12-4 and TRBJ2-2; 7 positions match TRBD2. V lost 5 bases to trimming and J lost 1 base; unmatched junction nucleotides: 4. This CDR3 has 15 residues. CDR3 DNA: TGTGCCAGCAGTCCTAGCGGAGGGAACACCGGGGAGCTGTTTTTT. This translates into CASSPSGGNTGELFF.

The gene calls are TRBV20-1 and TRBJ2-7; 8 bases line up with TRBD2. After removal of 8 bases from V and 2 bases from J, the junction contained 2 bases not matched to a gene. The CDR3 is made up of 11 amino acids. The germline V gene has CDR1 DFQATT and CDR2 SNEGSKA (reference sequence). This chain's CDR3 is CSPGGAYEQYF. The CDR3 nucleotides read TGCAGTCCCGGGGGGGCCTACGAGCAGTACTTC.

CDR3 region: CASSLSTTSGNTIYF. DNA for the CDR3: TGTGCCAGCAGTTTATCGACGACCTCTGGAAACACCATATATTTT. The rearrangement joins TRBV28 to TRBJ1-3, with no clear D. With 1 base removed from V and 0 bases from J, the gap between germline ends came to 7 bases. CDR1 and CDR2 from the germline V gene are MDHEN and SYDVKM. The CDR3 runs to 15 residues. The whole variable domain, remainder taken from reference TRBV28 and TRBJ1-3, is DVKVTQSSRYLVKRTGEKVFLECVQDMDHENMFWYRQDPGLGLRLIYFSYDVKMKEKGDIPEGYSVSREKKERFSLILESASTNQTSMYLCASSLSTTSGNTIYFGEGSWLTVV.

This clonotype was seen more than once but under ten times. The chain joins TRBV7-6 to TRBJ1-2, with unresolved D. Trimming stripped 1 base from V and 6 bases from J, with 12 bases between. Germline loops: CDR1 SGHVS, CDR2 FNYEAQ. The CDR3 is made up of 14 amino acids. This chain's CDR3 is CASSLDSTLDGYTF. In nucleotides, the CDR3 is TGTGCCAGCAGCTTAGATAGCACCTTGGATGGCTACACCTTC.

This clonotype has a handful of counts. CDR3 residues: CASSAEGGLYGYTF. CDR3 coding DNA: TGTGCCAGCAGCGCCGAGGGGGGTCTTTATGGCTACACCTTC. The chain links TRBV12-3 or TRBV12-4 to TRBJ1-2; possibly TRBD1 for D (6 bases). This CDR3 has 14 amino acids. Trimming pared 6 bases from V and 5 bases from J, leaving 16 bases between.

In this sample, this clonotype turned up many times. The V and J genes are TRBV6-1 and TRBJ2-3; 9 nucleotides align to TRBD2. The CDR3 spans 17 residues. The J segment lost 5 bases and the V segment lost 0 bases, leaving 9 bases of the junction unmatched. Germline V gives CDR1 MNHNS, CDR2 SASEGT. Written as DNA, the CDR3 is TGTGCCAGCAGTGAAGCGCCGCGGGGGGGCTTGCAAGATACGCAGTATTTT. Translated: CASSEAPRGGLQDTQYF.

This clonotype was observed a handful of times. J is TRBJ1-4 and V is TRBV7-6; the match to TRBD1 covers 10 bases. CDR3 length: 19 residues. After removal of 5 bases from V and 3 bases from J, the junction contained 15 bases not matched to a gene. Germline V lookup: CDR1 SGHVS, CDR2 FNYEAQ. The CDR3 bases are TGTGCCAGCAGCCCCCGGGACAGGGACAGGGGCGGGGCTAATGAAAAACTGTTTTTT. Protein product: CASSPRDRDRGGANEKLFF.

V and J are TRBV6-5 and TRBJ1-5; 7 nucleotides agree with TRBD1. J lost 4 bases, V lost 7 bases, and 10 bases had no gene match. The CDR3 has 15 amino acids. Germline V CDR1 and CDR2: MNHEY, SVGAGI. Here the CDR3 DNA reads TGTGCCAGCACCACATCCGGGACAGCTAATCAGCCCCAGCATTTT. As protein: CASTTSGTANQPQHF.

V is TRBV20-1 and J is TRBJ2-3; the D is unclear. The CDR3 has 15 amino acids. V was pared by 3 bases and J by 0 bases, with 13 bases between. Germline V gene data show CDR1 as DFQATT and CDR2 as SNEGSKA (reference sequence). Written as DNA, the CDR3 is TGCAGTGCTAGCCTCCGAACCTCTAGCACAGATACGCAGTATTTT. Translating gives CSASLRTSSTDTQYF.